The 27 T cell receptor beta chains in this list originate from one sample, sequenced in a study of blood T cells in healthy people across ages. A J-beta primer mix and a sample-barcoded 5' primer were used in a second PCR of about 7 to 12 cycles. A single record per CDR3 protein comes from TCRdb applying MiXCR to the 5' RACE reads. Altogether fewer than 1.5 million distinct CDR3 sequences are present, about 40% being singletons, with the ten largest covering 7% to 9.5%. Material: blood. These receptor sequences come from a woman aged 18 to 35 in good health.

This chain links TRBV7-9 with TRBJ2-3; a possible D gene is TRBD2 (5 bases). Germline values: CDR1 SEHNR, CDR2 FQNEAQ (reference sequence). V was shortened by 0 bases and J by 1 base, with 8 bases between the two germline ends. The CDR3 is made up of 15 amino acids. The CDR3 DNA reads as TGTGCCAGCAGCTTAGCAACTAGGGGCACAGATACGCAGTATTTT. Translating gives CASSLATRGTDTQYF.

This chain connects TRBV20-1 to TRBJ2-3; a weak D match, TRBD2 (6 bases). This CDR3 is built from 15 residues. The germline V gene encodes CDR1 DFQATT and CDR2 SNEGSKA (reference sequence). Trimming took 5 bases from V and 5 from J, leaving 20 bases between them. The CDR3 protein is CSAFRTNGSRDTQYF. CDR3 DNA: TGCAGTGCTTTCCGGACTAACGGGAGTAGAGATACGCAGTATTTT.

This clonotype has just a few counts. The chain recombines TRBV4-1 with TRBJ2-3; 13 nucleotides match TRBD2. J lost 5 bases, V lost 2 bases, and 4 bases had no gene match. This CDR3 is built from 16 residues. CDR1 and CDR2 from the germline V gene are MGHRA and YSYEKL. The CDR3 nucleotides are TGCGCCAGCAGCCAATCACTAGCGGGGGGGGGAGATACGCAGTATTTT. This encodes CASSQSLAGGGDTQYF.

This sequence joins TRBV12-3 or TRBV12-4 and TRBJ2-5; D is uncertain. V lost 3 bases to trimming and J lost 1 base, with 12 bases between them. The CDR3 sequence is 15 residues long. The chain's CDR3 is CASSLARLVQETQYF. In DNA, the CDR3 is TGTGCCAGCAGTTTGGCCAGGCTCGTCCAAGAGACCCAGTACTTC.

CDR3 in DNA: TGTGCCAGCTCACCACCGAACAGGGAGGTGAGGGAAAAACTGTTTTTT. Encoded protein: CASSPPNREVREKLFF. V usage is TRBV18 and J usage is TRBJ1-4, with a weak D call TRBD1 (6 bases). CDR1 is KGHSH and CDR2 is LQKENI in the germline V gene. The V and J ends lost 0 bases and 8 bases respectively, with 16 bases between them. This CDR3 is built from 16 residues.

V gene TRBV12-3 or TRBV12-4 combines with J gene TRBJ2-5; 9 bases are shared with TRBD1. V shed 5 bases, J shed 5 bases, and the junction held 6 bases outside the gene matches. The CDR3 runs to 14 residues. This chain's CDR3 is CASSEGDREETQYF. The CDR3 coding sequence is TGTGCCAGCAGTGAGGGGGACAGGGAGGAGACCCAGTACTTC.

The DNA for the CDR3 is TGCGCCAGCAGCCAAGAAGTAGCTGCCCCCAATGAGCAGTTCTTC. This translates into CASSQEVAAPNEQFF. The chain employs TRBV5-1 and TRBJ2-1, with D unresolved. Deletions cut 4 bases from V and 6 bases from J, with 17 bases between. Germline lookup yields CDR1 SGHRS and CDR2 YFSETQ. This CDR3 has 15 residues.

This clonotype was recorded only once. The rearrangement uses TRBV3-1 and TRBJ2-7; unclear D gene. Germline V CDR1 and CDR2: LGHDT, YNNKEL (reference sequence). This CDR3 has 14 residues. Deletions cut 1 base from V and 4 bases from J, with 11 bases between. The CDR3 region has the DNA TGTGCCAGCAGCCAAGCTAGGCCCCCTTACGAGCAGTACTTC. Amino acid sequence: CASSQARPPYEQYF.

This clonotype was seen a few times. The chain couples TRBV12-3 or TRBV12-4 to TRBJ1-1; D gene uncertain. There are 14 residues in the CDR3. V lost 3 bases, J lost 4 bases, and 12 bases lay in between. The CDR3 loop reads CASSFGGGGTEAFF. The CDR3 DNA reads TGTGCCAGCAGTTTTGGAGGCGGTGGCACTGAAGCTTTCTTT.

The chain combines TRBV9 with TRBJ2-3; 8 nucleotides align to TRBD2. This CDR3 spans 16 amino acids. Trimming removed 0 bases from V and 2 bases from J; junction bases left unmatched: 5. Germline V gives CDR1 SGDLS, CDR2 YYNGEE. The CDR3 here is CASSVAAGGTTDTQYF. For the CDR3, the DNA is TGTGCCAGCAGCGTAGCGGCGGGGGGAACCACAGATACGCAGTATTTT.

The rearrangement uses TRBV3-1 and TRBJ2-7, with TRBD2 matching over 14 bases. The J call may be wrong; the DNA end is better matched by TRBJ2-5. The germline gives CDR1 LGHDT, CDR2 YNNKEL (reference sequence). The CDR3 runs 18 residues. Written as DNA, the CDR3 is TGTGCCAGCAGCCAAGATGGACTAGCGGGGGGCCTCCTCGAGACCCAGTACTTC. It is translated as CASSQDGLAGGLLETQYF.

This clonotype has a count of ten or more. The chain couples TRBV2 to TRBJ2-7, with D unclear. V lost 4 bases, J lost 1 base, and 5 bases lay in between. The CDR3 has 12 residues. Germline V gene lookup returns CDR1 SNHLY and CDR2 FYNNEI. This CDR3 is CASSGGSYEQYF. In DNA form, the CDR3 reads TGTGCCAGCAGTGGGGGATCCTACGAGCAGTACTTC.

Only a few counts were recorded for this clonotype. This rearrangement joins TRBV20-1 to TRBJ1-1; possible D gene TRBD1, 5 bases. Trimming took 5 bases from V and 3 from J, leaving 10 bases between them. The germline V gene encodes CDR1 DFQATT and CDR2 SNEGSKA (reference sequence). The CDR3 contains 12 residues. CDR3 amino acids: CSAPGGDTEAFF. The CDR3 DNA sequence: TGCAGTGCTCCGGGGGGGGACACTGAAGCTTTCTTT.

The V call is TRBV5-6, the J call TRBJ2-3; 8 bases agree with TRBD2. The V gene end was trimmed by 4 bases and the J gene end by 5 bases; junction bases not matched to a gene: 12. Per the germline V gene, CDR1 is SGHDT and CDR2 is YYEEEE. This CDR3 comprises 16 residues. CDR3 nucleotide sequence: TGTGCCAGCAGCATACCGCGGGGGGCACAGGGAGATACGCAGTATTTT. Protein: CASSIPRGAQGDTQYF.

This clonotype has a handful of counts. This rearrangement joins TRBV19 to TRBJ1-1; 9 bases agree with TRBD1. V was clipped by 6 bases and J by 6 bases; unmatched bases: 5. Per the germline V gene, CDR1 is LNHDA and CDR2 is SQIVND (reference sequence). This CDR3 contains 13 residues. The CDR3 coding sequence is TGTGCCAGTAGCAACACAGGGGGCTCTGAAGCTTTCTTT. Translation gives CASSNTGGSEAFF.

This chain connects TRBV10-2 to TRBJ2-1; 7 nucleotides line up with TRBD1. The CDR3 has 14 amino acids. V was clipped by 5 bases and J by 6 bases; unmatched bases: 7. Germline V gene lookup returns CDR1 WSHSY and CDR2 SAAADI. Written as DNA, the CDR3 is TGCGCCAGCAGTTACAGGGGAAGGGTCAATGAGCAGTTCTTC. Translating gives CASSYRGRVNEQFF.

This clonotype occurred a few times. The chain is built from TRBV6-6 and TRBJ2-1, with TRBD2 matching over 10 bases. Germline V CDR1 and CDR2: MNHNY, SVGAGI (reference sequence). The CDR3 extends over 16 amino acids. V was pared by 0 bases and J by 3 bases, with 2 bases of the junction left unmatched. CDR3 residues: CASSYSGLAVYNEQFF. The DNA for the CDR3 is TGTGCCAGCAGTTACTCTGGACTAGCGGTCTACAATGAGCAGTTCTTC.

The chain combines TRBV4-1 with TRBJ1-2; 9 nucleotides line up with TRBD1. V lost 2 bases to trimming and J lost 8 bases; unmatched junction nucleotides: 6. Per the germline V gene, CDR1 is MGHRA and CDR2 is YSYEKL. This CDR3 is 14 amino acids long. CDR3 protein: CASSQTGTGRGYTF. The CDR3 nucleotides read TGCGCCAGCAGCCAAACCGGGACAGGGAGGGGCTACACCTTC.

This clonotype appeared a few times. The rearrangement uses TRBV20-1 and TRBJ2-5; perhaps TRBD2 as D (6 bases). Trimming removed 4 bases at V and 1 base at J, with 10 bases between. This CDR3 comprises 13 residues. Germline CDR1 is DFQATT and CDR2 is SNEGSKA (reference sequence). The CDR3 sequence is CSATSGSQETQYF. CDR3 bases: TGCAGTGCTACAAGCGGGTCCCAAGAGACCCAGTACTTC.

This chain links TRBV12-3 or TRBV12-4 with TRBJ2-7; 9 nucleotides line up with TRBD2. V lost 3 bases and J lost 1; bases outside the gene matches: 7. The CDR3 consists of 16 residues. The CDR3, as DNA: TGTGCCAGCAGTTTTCCCAAGGCGGGAGGGTCCTACGAGCAGTACTTC. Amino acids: CASSFPKAGGSYEQYF.

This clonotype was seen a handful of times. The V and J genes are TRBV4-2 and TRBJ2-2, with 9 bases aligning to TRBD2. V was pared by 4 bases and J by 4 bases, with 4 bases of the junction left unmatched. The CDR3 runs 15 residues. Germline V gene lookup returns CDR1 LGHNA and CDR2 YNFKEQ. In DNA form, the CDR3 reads TGTGCCAGCAGCCTTAGCGGGGGTATCACCGGGGAGCTGTTTTTT. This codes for CASSLSGGITGELFF.

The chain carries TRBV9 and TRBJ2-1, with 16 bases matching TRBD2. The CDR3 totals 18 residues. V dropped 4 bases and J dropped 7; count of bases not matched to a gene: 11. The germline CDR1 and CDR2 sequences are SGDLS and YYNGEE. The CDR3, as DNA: TGTGCCAGCAGCCCCTCGGGGACTAGCGGGGGGGCCGGGAATGAGCAGTTCTTC. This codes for CASSPSGTSGGAGNEQFF.

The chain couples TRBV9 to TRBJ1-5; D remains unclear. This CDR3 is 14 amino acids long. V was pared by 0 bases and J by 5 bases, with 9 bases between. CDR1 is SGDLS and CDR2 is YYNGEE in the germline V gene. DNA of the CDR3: TGTGCCAGCAGCGTAGGATTTGTTGATCAGCCCCAGCATTTT. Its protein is CASSVGFVDQPQHF.

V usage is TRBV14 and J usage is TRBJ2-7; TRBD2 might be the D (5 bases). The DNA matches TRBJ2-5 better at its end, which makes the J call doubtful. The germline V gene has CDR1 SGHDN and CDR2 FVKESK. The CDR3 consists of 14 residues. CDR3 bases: TGTGCCAGCAGCCAAGAACGCGGAGAGGGGACCCAGTACTTC. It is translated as CASSQERGEGTQYF.

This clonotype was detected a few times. CDR3 bases: TGTGCCAGCAGCCAAGCTATAAAGAGAGGCGAGCAGTACTTC. As protein: CASSQAIKRGEQYF. The chain has TRBV3-1 and TRBJ2-7; D gene uncertain. Trimming pared 1 base from V and 6 bases from J, leaving 13 bases between. Germline CDR1 LGHDT, CDR2 YNNKEL (reference sequence). CDR3 size: 14 residues.

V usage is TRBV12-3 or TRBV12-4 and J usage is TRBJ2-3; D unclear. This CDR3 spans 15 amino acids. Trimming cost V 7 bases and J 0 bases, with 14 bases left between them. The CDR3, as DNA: TGTGCCAGCACTCTATTTTTTCCTAGCACAGATACGCAGTATTTT. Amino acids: CASTLFFPSTDTQYF.

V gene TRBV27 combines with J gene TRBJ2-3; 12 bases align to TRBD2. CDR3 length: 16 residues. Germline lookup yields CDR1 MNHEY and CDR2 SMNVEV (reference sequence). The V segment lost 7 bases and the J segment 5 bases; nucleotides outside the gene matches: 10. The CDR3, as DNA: TGTGCCAGCAACTCTTTACTAGCGGGGGGCCAAGATACGCAGTATTTT. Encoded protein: CASNSLLAGGQDTQYF.